This TCR beta chain was captured by sequencing in a study of CD8+CD57+ T cells in acquired aplastic anemia. Study information: Isolated CD4+ and CD8+ cells, once sorted, yielded DNA averaging roughly 3.4 ug.

It was patients with CD8+CD57+ cell expansion by flow cytometry who were chosen for sequencing. No therapy was given to patients before blood sampling. Genomic DNA acted as the template from which TCR beta VDJ combination and CDR3 sequence profiling were carried out. TCRdb recomputed calls from the reads with MiXCR, one row per CDR3 protein. In the table there are about 41,000 distinct CDR3 sequences, 60% to 80% of which are singletons. This CDR3 region has 15 residues. Trimming shortened V by 4 bases and J by 6 bases, and 18 bases separated the two germline ends. Germline CDR1 and CDR2: MNHNS and SASEGT. A remark on this clonotype: A single base separates this from a much larger clone, so it may be a read error.

The chain is built from TRBV6-1 and TRBJ1-1, with TRBD1 as a possible D gene (6 bases). The source is a human donor with aplastic anemia. The sample taken for sequencing was sorted CD4+, CD8+, or CD8+CD57+ T cells (not recorded which) from PBMCs. The CDR3 is CASSGVGGAGAEAFF. As DNA, the CDR3 is TGTGCCAGCAGTGGGGTCGGAGGGGCAGGGGCTGAAGCTTTCTTT.